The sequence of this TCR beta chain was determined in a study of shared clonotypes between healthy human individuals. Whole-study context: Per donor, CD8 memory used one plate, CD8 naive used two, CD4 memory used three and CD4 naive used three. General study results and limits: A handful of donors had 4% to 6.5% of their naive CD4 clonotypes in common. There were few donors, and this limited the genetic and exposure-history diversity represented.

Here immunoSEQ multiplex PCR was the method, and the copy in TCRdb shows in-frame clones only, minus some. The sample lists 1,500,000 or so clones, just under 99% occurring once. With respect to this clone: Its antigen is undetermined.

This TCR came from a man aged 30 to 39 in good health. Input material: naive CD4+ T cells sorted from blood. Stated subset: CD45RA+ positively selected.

As DNA, the CDR3 is TGCGCCAGCAGCTTGAATAGCGGTTTGAACACCGGGGAGCTGTTTTTT. Protein product: CASSLNSGLNTGELFF. This chain uses TRBV5-1 with TRBJ2-2, with TRBD2 as a possible D gene (6 bases). Germline CDR1 SGHRS, CDR2 YFSETQ. The CDR3 has 16 residues. V was pared by 1 base and J by 1 base, with 11 bases between.